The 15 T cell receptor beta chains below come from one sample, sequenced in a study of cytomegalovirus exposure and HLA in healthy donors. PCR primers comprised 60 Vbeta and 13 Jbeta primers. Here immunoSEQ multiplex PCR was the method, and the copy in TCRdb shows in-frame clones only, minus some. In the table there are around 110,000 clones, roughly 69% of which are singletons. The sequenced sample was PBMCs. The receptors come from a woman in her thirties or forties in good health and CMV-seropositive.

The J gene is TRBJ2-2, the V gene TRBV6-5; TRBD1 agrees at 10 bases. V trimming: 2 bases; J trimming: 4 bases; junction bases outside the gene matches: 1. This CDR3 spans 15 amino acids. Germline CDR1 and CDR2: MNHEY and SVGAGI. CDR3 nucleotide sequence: TGTGCCAGCAGTTACGGGACAGGGGCCACCGGGGAGCTGTTTTTT. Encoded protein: CASSYGTGATGELFF.

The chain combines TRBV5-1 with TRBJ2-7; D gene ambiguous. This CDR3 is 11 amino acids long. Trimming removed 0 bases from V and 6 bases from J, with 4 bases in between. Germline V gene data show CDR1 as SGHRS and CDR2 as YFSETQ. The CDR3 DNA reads TGCGCCAGCAGCTTGGGGCTCGAGCAGTACTTC. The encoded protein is CASSLGLEQYF.

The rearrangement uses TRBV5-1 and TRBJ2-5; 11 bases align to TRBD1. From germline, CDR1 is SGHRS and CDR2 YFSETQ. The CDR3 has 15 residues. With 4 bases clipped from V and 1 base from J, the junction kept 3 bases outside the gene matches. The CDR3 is CASSPGTGGQETQYF. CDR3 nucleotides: TGCGCCAGCAGCCCGGGGACAGGGGGCCAAGAGACCCAGTACTTC.

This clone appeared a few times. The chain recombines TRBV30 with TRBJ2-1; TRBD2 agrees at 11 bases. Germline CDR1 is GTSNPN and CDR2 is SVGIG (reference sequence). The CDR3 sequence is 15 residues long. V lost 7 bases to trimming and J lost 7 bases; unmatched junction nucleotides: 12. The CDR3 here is CAYYERLAGGNEQFF. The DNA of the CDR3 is TGTGCCTACTACGAGAGGCTAGCGGGAGGTAATGAGCAGTTCTTC.

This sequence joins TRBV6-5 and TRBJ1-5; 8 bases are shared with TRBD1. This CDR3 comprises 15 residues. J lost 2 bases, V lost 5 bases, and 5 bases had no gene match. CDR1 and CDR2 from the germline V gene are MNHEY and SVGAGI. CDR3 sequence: CASSKTGEGNQPQHF. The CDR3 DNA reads TGTGCCAGCAGTAAGACAGGGGAGGGCAATCAGCCCCAGCATTTT.

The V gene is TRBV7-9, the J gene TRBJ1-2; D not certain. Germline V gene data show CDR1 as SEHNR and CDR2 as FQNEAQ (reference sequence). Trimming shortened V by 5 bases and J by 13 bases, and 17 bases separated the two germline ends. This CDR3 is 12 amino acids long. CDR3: CASSRGDRSCTF. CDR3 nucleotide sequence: TGTGCCAGCAGCCGAGGAGACCGGTCCTGCACCTTC.

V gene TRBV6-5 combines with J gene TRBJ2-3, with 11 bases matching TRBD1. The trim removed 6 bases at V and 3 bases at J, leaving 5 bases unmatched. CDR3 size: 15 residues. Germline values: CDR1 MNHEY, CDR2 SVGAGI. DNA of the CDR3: TGTGCCAGCAGGAGGACAGGGGGCCAGACAGATACGCAGTATTTT. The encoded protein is CASRRTGGQTDTQYF.

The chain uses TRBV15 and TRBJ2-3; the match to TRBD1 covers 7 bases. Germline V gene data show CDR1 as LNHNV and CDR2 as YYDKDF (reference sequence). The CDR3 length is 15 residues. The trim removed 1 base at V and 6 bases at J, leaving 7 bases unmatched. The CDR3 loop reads CATSRAQGVGDTQYF. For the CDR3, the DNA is TGTGCCACCAGCAGAGCCCAGGGGGTAGGGGATACGCAGTATTTT.

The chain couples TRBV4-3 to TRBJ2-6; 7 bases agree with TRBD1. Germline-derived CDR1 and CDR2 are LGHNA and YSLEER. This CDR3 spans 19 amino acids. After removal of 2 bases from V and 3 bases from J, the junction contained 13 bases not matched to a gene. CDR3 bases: TGCGCCAGCAGCCAAAAAAAGGGGGCCTTATCCTTTGGGGCCAACGTCCTGACTTTC. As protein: CASSQKKGALSFGANVLTF.

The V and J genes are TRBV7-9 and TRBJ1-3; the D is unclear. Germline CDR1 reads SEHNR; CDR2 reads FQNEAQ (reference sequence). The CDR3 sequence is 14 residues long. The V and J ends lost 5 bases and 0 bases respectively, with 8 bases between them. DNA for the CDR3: TGTGCCAGCAGCCGCGGGGACTCTGGAAACACCATATATTTT. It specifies CASSRGDSGNTIYF.

CDR3 DNA: TGCGCCAGCAGCTTGATGGGGACTAGCGGGTCGAATGAGCAGTTCTTC. The encoded protein is CASSLMGTSGSNEQFF. The chain combines TRBV5-1 with TRBJ2-1; 12 nucleotides align to TRBD2. J was trimmed by 7 bases and V by 1 base; bases with no gene match: 6. Germline V CDR1 and CDR2: SGHRS, YFSETQ. CDR3 size: 16 residues.

CDR3 bases: TGTGCCAGCAGCACCGGACTAGTAATTTGGGGTGAGCAGTTCTTC. Protein product: CASSTGLVIWGEQFF. V usage is TRBV27 and J usage is TRBJ2-1, with 7 bases identical to TRBD2. Per the germline V gene, CDR1 is MNHEY and CDR2 is SMNVEV (reference sequence). CDR3 size: 15 residues. With V trimmed by 6 bases and J by 9 bases, 14 bases remained unmatched.

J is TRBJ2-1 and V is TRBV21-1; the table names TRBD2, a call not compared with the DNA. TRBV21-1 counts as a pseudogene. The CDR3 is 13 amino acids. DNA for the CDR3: TGTGCCAGCAGCAAAAAGCTGAACAATGAGCAGTTCTTC. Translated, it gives CASSKKLNNEQFF.

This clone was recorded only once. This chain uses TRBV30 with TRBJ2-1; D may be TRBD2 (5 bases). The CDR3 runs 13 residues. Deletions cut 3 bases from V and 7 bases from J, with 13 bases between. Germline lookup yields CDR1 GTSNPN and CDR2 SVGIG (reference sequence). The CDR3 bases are TGTGCCTGGAGGGACGCGGGTGAAAATGAGCAGTTCTTC. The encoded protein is CAWRDAGENEQFF.

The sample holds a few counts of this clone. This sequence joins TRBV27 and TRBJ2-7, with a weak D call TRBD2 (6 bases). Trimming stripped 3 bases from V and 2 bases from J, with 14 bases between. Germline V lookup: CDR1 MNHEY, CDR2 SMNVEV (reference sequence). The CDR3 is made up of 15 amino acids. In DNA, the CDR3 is TGTGCCAGCAGTTTTTCCGCCGGAGGGGCCTACGAGCAGTACTTC. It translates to CASSFSAGGAYEQYF.